The 18 T cell receptor beta chains reported below all come from one sample, sequenced in a study of shared clonotypes between healthy human individuals. The method was immunoSEQ multiplex PCR; TCRdb's version includes in-frame clones alone and lacks a portion of them. The table records approximately 2.1 million clones, approximately 95% of them present only once. The sequenced material came from naive CD4+ T cells from PBMCs. Subset meaning: CD45RA+ positively selected. Source of these receptors: a man between 18 and 35 years old in good health. Some clones in this sample may be carry-over from other donors' samples.

As regards this clone: Germline is not matched at one junction end, which may reflect a read error. V is TRBV28 and J is TRBJ1-1; the D gene is possibly TRBD1 (5 bases). The CDR3 is made up of 13 amino acids. Germline CDR1 reads MDHEN; CDR2 reads SYDVKM. Here the CDR3 DNA reads TGTGCCAGCACTTTAAAGGGACGCACTGAAGCTTTCTTT. Protein: CASTLKGRTEAFF.

J is TRBJ2-2 and V is TRBV5-1; D is unclear. The V gene's germline CDR1 is SGHRS and CDR2 YFSETQ. The V gene lost 2 bases and the J gene lost 3 bases, with 8 bases spanning the gap. CDR3 size: 14 residues. CDR3 nucleotide sequence: TGCGCCAGCAGCTTCCGTGTGGACACCGGGGAGCTGTTTTTT. Translating it yields CASSFRVDTGELFF.

The genes are TRBV2 and TRBJ2-1; D is undetermined. The V gene's germline CDR1 is SNHLY and CDR2 FYNNEI. Deletions cut 1 base from V and 12 bases from J, with 13 bases between. The CDR3 has 13 residues. In DNA, the CDR3 is TGTGCCAGCAGTGAAGGCCGGCTGGGGTCGCAGTTCTTC. Its protein is CASSEGRLGSQFF. The full variable domain, completed using reference TRBV2 and TRBJ2-1, is EPEVTQTPSHQVTQMGQEVILRCVPISNHLYFYWYRQILGQKVEFLVSFYNNEISEKSEIFDDQFSVERPDGSNFTLKIRSTKLEDSAMYFCASSEGRLGSQFFGPGTRLTVL.

The chain has TRBV10-3 and TRBJ2-3, with no clear D. This CDR3 contains 14 residues. The germline CDR1 and CDR2 sequences are ENHRY and SYGVKD. V was trimmed by 0 bases and J by 2 bases, leaving 6 bases between them. This CDR3 reads CAISESQATDTQYF. CDR3 nucleotides: TGTGCCATCAGTGAGTCTCAGGCCACAGATACGCAGTATTTT.

In its sample, this clone was seen once. The rearrangement links TRBV28 to TRBJ2-5, with 8 bases identical to TRBD1. The germline gives CDR1 MDHEN, CDR2 SYDVKM. CDR3 length: 15 residues. J lost 4 bases, V lost 4 bases, and 8 bases had no gene match. CDR3 in amino acids: CASSSAGGRRETQYF. The CDR3 region has the DNA TGTGCCAGCAGTTCTGCAGGGGGCCGTCGAGAGACCCAGTACTTC.

The chain uses TRBV5-1 and TRBJ2-3; D may be TRBD1 (6 bases). CDR1 and CDR2 (germline): SGHRS, YFSETQ. Trimming took off 5 bases at V and 0 bases at J, with 13 bases between the two ends. The CDR3 is 15 residues long. The CDR3 sequence: CASSQEQGSTDTQYF. As DNA, the CDR3 is TGCGCCAGCAGTCAGGAACAGGGAAGCACAGATACGCAGTATTTT.

The chain employs TRBV7-2 and TRBJ2-5; D is unresolved. The CDR3 covers 17 residues. Germline CDR1 SGHTA, CDR2 FQGNSA. The germline V and J ends were trimmed by 2 bases and 5 bases, with 21 bases remaining between them. CDR3: CASSLRSTRLARETQYF. CDR3 sequence (DNA): TGTGCCAGCAGCTTAAGGTCGACCCGGCTCGCCCGGGAGACCCAGTACTTC.

This chain uses TRBV6-5 with TRBJ2-5; TRBD1 is a possible D gene (6 bases). Trimming left V 6 bases short and J 5 bases short, with 13 bases between. There are 13 residues in the CDR3. Germline V lookup: CDR1 MNHEY, CDR2 SVGAGI. The DNA for the CDR3 is TGTGCCAGCAGGGGACCGCAGGGGGAGACCCAGTACTTC. Encoded protein: CASRGPQGETQYF.

J is TRBJ1-4 and V is TRBV28, with 8 positions matching TRBD1. Germline values: CDR1 MDHEN, CDR2 SYDVKM. Trimming removed 7 bases from V and 7 bases from J; junction bases left unmatched: 17. This CDR3 has 17 amino acids. The CDR3 is CASTPSQGARGAEKLFF. Written as DNA, the CDR3 is TGTGCCAGCACCCCGAGCCAGGGGGCTCGAGGTGCTGAAAAACTGTTTTTT.

A few counts support this clone. The gene calls are TRBV5-6 and TRBJ1-1, with 9 bases aligning to TRBD1. This CDR3 contains 14 residues. CDR1 and CDR2 (germline): SGHDT, YYEEEE. The V segment lost 4 bases and the J segment 4 bases; nucleotides outside the gene matches: 5. CDR3 protein: CASSRDRVGTEAFF. CDR3 bases: TGTGCCAGCAGCAGGGACAGGGTGGGCACTGAAGCTTTCTTT.

Details on this clone: Other DNA sequences in the sample encode the same CDR3. The genes are TRBV28 and TRBJ2-3; possibly TRBD2 for D (6 bases). The CDR3 loop spans 15 amino acids. The germline gives CDR1 MDHEN, CDR2 SYDVKM. V was clipped by 3 bases and J by 0 bases, with 10 bases between them. DNA of the CDR3: TGTGCCAGCAGTTTGCGCGGGACTAGCACAGATACGCAGTATTTT. Translating gives CASSLRGTSTDTQYF.

This sequence joins TRBV27 and TRBJ2-7, with D possibly TRBD2 on 7 matching bases. Between the trimmed V and J ends, which lost 6 bases and 2 bases, there was a span of 14 bases. CDR3 size: 14 residues. Germline values: CDR1 MNHEY, CDR2 SMNVEV (reference sequence). This chain's CDR3 is CASSIRGGPYEQYF. The CDR3 DNA follows: TGTGCCAGCAGCATAAGGGGGGGCCCCTACGAGCAGTACTTC.

CDR3 DNA: TGTGCCAGCAGCCAAGTCGACAGGGGGGGTTCAAAACTGTTTTTT. Translating it yields CASSQVDRGGSKLFF. The chain recombines TRBV4-2 with TRBJ1-4; 9 bases agree with TRBD1. The CDR3 totals 15 residues. The V segment lost 1 base and the J segment 10 bases; nucleotides outside the gene matches: 7. Germline CDR1 reads LGHNA; CDR2 reads YNFKEQ.

The chain employs TRBV10-3 and TRBJ1-1; 7 nucleotides agree with TRBD1. After removal of 6 bases from V and 1 base from J, the junction contained 5 bases not matched to a gene. This CDR3 is built from 14 residues. The V gene's germline CDR1 is ENHRY and CDR2 SYGVKD. The CDR3 spells CAIRGGTENTEAFF. The CDR3 region has the DNA TGTGCCATCAGGGGGGGGACAGAGAACACTGAAGCTTTCTTT.

V and J are TRBV19 and TRBJ2-1; D gene ambiguous. Per germline, CDR1 LNHDA and CDR2 SQIVND (reference sequence). V was pared by 4 bases and J by 6 bases, with 10 bases between. The CDR3 runs 13 residues. CDR3 amino acids: CASSKVGPNEQFF. CDR3 in DNA: TGTGCCAGTAGTAAGGTGGGCCCCAATGAGCAGTTCTTC.

A word on this clone: Being one base from a much bigger clone, this may be a read error. The gene calls are TRBV4-2 and TRBJ2-7; D is uncertain. With 5 bases removed from V and 0 bases from J, the gap between germline ends came to 2 bases. The CDR3 consists of 11 residues. Looked up from germline, CDR1 is LGHNA and CDR2 is YNFKEQ. DNA of the CDR3: TGTGCCAGCAGCTCCTCCTACGAGCAGTACTTC. Residues: CASSSSYEQYF.

The rearrangement links TRBV2 to TRBJ2-3; the match to TRBD2 covers 10 bases. V trimming: 1 base; J trimming: 2 bases; junction bases outside the gene matches: 3. The CDR3 runs 16 residues. Germline V gene lookup returns CDR1 SNHLY and CDR2 FYNNEI. This chain's CDR3 is CASSEVLAGSTDTQYF. As DNA, the CDR3 is TGTGCCAGCAGTGAAGTACTAGCGGGATCCACAGATACGCAGTATTTT.

The chain has TRBV6-5 and TRBJ2-1, with D uncertain. The CDR3 has 16 amino acids. CDR1 is MNHEY and CDR2 is SVGAGI in the germline V gene. Deletions cut 4 bases from V and 3 bases from J, with 16 bases between. This CDR3 is CASSSDHTKGYNEQFF. The CDR3 nucleotides read TGTGCCAGCAGTTCTGACCACACCAAGGGCTACAATGAGCAGTTCTTC.